Each of the 17 T cell receptor beta chains below was sequenced from the same sample in a study of CD8+ T cells in alopecia areata. The sequencing template was cDNA reverse transcribed from extracted RNA. Sequenced by immunoSEQ multiplex PCR; TCRdb stores in-frame clones only, minus some. The table shows 150,000 or so clones, with 65% to 75% occurring only once. The specimen was CD8+ T cells sorted from blood, collected at week 0. These receptors all come from a human donor with alopecia areata.

The chain carries TRBV30 and TRBJ1-1; D gene ambiguous. The CDR3 sequence is 12 residues long. CDR1 is GTSNPN, CDR2 SVGIG, per germline (reference sequence). Trimming pared 3 bases from V and 1 base from J, leaving 6 bases between. The CDR3 DNA sequence: TGTGCCTGGAGACAGCCGAACACTGAAGCTTTCTTT. It is translated as CAWRQPNTEAFF.

The rearrangement uses TRBV9 and TRBJ2-3; 8 bases align to TRBD2. Germline CDR1 is SGDLS and CDR2 is YYNGEE. V shed 0 bases, J shed 0 bases, and the junction held 3 bases outside the gene matches. The CDR3 has 16 residues. The CDR3 reads CASSVAGGFSTDTQYF. As DNA, the CDR3 is TGTGCCAGCAGCGTAGCGGGGGGGTTTAGCACAGATACGCAGTATTTT.

The chain links TRBV25-1 to TRBJ2-5, with TRBD2 identical over 8 bases. This CDR3 region has 16 residues. V dropped 4 bases and J dropped 5; count of bases not matched to a gene: 12. Germline-derived CDR1 and CDR2 are MGHDK and SYGVNS. The CDR3 is CASSVPGGPTGETQYF. The CDR3 DNA is TGTGCCAGCAGTGTCCCGGGGGGGCCTACCGGTGAGACCCAGTACTTC.

V gene TRBV2 combines with J gene TRBJ1-3; D unclear. The germline V gene encodes CDR1 SNHLY and CDR2 FYNNEI. The CDR3 totals 15 residues. V was shortened by 4 bases and J by 4 bases, with 14 bases between the two germline ends. CDR3 nucleotide sequence: TGTGCCAGCAGTGCGGTGGCCGCGGAGGGAAACACCATATATTTT. Translation gives CASSAVAAEGNTIYF.

This chain joins TRBV29-1 and TRBJ2-3; the match to TRBD2 covers 9 bases. The CDR3 runs 16 residues. CDR1 is SQVTM and CDR2 is ANQGSEA in the germline V gene. V shed 0 bases, J shed 6 bases, and the junction held 10 bases outside the gene matches. For the CDR3, the DNA is TGCAGCGTTGAAGATCTTGAGGCTAGCGGGGAGGATACGCAGTATTTT. It codes for CSVEDLEASGEDTQYF.

This clone was detected a few times. V and J are TRBV13 and TRBJ2-5; the D is unclear. The CDR3 runs to 13 residues. Germline values: CDR1 PRHDT, CDR2 FYEKMQ (reference sequence). The V gene lost 3 bases and the J gene lost 2 bases, with 7 bases spanning the gap. CDR3 region: CASSLAQQETQYF. CDR3 in DNA: TGTGCCAGCAGCTTGGCACAGCAAGAGACCCAGTACTTC.

This clone turned up a few times. The rearrangement joins TRBV18 to TRBJ2-3; D remains unclear. The length of the CDR3 is 13 residues. V was pared by 6 bases and J by 2 bases, with 9 bases between. Germline loops: CDR1 KGHSH, CDR2 LQKENI. The CDR3 protein is CASSQGPTDTQYF. The CDR3 DNA reads TGTGCCAGCTCGCAAGGACCCACAGATACGCAGTATTTT. Full variable domain (outside the CDR3, taken from reference TRBV18 and TRBJ2-3): NAGVMQNPRHLVRRRGQEARLRCSPMKGHSHVYWYRQLPEEGLKFMVYLQKENIIDESGMPKERFSAEFPKEGPSILRIQQVVRGDSAAYFCASSQGPTDTQYFGPGTRLTVL.

The rearrangement links TRBV6-5 to TRBJ2-7, with 8 nucleotides matching TRBD1. This CDR3 is built from 15 residues. V gave up 2 bases and J gave up 7 bases; unmatched junction bases: 10. CDR1 and CDR2 from the germline V gene are MNHEY and SVGAGI. CDR3 coding DNA: TGTGCCAGCAGTTACCCAGGACAGGGATTACGAGAGCAGTACTTC. Encoded protein: CASSYPGQGLREQYF.

The V call is TRBV15, the J call TRBJ2-5, with TRBD1 matching over 7 bases. The V gene end was trimmed by 0 bases and the J gene end by 4 bases; junction bases not matched to a gene: 11. The CDR3 has 17 residues. Per the germline V gene, CDR1 is LNHNV and CDR2 is YYDKDF (reference sequence). The CDR3 nucleotides are TGTGCCACCAGCAGAGATCGGGGACAGTCGTCGAGAGAGACCCAGTACTTC. Its translation: CATSRDRGQSSRETQYF.

This clone was seen a handful of times. The chain recombines TRBV25-1 with TRBJ1-1; D gene uncertain. Germline V CDR1 and CDR2: MGHDK, SYGVNS. V dropped 4 bases and J dropped 7 bases, with 4 bases sitting between them. The length of the CDR3 is 10 residues. In DNA, the CDR3 is TGTGCCAGCAGTGGTATTGAAGCTTTCTTT. It encodes CASSGIEAFF. Complete variable domain (other parts from reference TRBV25-1 and TRBJ1-1): EADIYQTPRYLVIGTGKKITLECSQTMGHDKMYWYQQDPGMELHLIHYSYGVNSTEKGDLSSESTVSRIRTEHFPLTLESARPSHTSQYLCASSGIEAFFGQGTRLTVV.

The chain employs TRBV5-1 and TRBJ1-5; D is uncertain. V was cut by 0 bases and J by 6 bases, with 7 bases left in between. The CDR3 extends over 13 amino acids. The germline V gene encodes CDR1 SGHRS and CDR2 YFSETQ. The chain's CDR3 is CASSLESGQPQHF. The DNA for the CDR3 is TGCGCCAGCAGCTTGGAGAGTGGTCAGCCCCAGCATTTT.

J is TRBJ2-5 and V is TRBV5-1; 12 positions match TRBD2. J was trimmed by 0 bases and V by 3 bases; bases with no gene match: 6. The CDR3 loop spans 17 amino acids. Germline values: CDR1 SGHRS, CDR2 YFSETQ. CDR3 bases: TGCGCCAGCAGCTCCCGGACTAGCGGGGCCGACCAAGAGACCCAGTACTTC. Its translation is CASSSRTSGADQETQYF.

CDR3 DNA: TGTGCCAGCAGCCAAACTTCACAAGAGACCCAGTACTTC. This sequence encodes CASSQTSQETQYF. The rearrangement uses TRBV4-2 and TRBJ2-5; D is unclear. V gave up 2 bases and J gave up 2 bases, with 6 bases separating them. Looked up from germline, CDR1 is LGHNA and CDR2 is YNFKEQ. CDR3 length: 13 amino acids.

The J gene is TRBJ1-2, the V gene TRBV7-9; 7 positions match TRBD1. The ends lost 3 bases at V and 4 bases at J; junction bases unmatched: 2. The CDR3 has 13 residues. Per the germline V gene, CDR1 is SEHNR and CDR2 is FQNEAQ (reference sequence). CDR3 residues: CASSFGTAYGYTF. The CDR3, as DNA: TGTGCCAGCAGCTTTGGGACAGCCTATGGCTACACCTTC.

This sequence joins TRBV27 and TRBJ2-4, with 11 bases identical to TRBD1. The CDR3 contains 16 residues. Germline V CDR1 and CDR2: MNHEY, SMNVEV (reference sequence). V dropped 2 bases and J dropped 6; count of bases not matched to a gene: 6. The CDR3 nucleotides read TGTGCCAGCAGTTTAAACGGACAGGGGGCGCGAAACATTCAGTACTTC. Its protein product is CASSLNGQGARNIQYF.

This clone was counted only a few times. V is TRBV5-4 and J is TRBJ2-1, with D perhaps being TRBD1 or TRBD2 (6 bases each). The V and J ends lost 0 bases and 0 bases respectively, with 7 bases between them. Germline V gene data show CDR1 as SGHNT and CDR2 as YYREEE (reference sequence). This CDR3 is 15 amino acids long. CDR3 region: CASSLEGGSYNEQFF. CDR3 DNA sequence: TGTGCCAGCAGCTTGGAGGGGGGCTCCTACAATGAGCAGTTCTTC.

This rearrangement joins TRBV5-1 to TRBJ2-7, with TRBD2 matching over 9 bases. Trimming took 4 bases from V and 2 from J; bases not matched to a gene: 7. CDR1 is SGHRS and CDR2 is YFSETQ in the germline V gene. The CDR3 is 15 residues long. The CDR3 DNA sequence: TGCGCCAGCAGCGACGTGACTAGCGGTACCTACGAGCAGTACTTC. Translation: CASSDVTSGTYEQYF.